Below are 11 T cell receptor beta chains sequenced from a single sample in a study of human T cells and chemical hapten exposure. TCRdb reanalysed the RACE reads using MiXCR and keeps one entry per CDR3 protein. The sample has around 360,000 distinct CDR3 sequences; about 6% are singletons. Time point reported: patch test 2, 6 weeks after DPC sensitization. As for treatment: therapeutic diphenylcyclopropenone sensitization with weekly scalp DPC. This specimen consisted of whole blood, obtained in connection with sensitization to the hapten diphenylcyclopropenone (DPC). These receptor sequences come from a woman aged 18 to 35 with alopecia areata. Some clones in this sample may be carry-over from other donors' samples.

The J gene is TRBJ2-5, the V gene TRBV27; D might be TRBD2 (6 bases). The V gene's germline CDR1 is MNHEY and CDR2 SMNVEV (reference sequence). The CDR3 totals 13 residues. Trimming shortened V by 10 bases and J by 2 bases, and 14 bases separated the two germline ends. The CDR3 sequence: CATHGTLQETQYF. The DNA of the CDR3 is TGTGCCACCCACGGGACTTTACAAGAGACCCAGTACTTC.

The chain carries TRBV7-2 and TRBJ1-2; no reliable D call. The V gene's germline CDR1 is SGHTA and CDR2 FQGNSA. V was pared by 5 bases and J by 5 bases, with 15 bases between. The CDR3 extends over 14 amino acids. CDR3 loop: CASSPREAFYGYTF. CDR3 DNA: TGTGCCAGCAGCCCACGAGAAGCTTTTTATGGCTACACCTTC.

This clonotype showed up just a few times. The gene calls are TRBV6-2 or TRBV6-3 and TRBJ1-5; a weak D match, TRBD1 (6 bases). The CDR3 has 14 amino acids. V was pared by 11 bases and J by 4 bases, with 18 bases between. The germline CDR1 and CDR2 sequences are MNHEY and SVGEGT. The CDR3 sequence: CAVKEGGSNQPQHF. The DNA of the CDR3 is TGTGCCGTAAAGGAGGGGGGGAGTAATCAGCCCCAGCATTTT.

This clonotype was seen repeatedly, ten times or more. Here the CDR3 DNA reads TGTGCCAGCAGTGGAGCGGGGGACGCTACAGATACGCAGTATTTT. Translating it yields CASSGAGDATDTQYF. This chain links TRBV28 with TRBJ2-3, with 8 bases fitting TRBD2. The CDR3 contains 15 residues. V lost 5 bases and J lost 3; bases outside the gene matches: 7. Germline V gene sequence: CDR1 MDHEN, CDR2 SYDVKM.

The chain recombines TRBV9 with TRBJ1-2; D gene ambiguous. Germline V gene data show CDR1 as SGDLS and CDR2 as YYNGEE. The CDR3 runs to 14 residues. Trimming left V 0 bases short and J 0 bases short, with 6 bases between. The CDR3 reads CASSVATTNYGYTF. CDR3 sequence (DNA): TGTGCCAGCAGCGTAGCTACCACTAACTATGGCTACACCTTC.

CDR3 amino acids: CASSQGPGQGMNQPQHF. In DNA, the CDR3 is TGTGCCAGCAGCCAAGGCCCGGGACAGGGTATGAATCAGCCCCAGCATTTT. The chain links TRBV3-1 to TRBJ1-5, with 9 bases matching TRBD1. The J segment lost 4 bases and the V segment lost 1 base, leaving 8 bases of the junction unmatched. CDR1 LGHDT and CDR2 YNNKEL come from the germline V gene (reference sequence). This CDR3 region has 17 residues.

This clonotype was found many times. CDR3 loop: CASRTDRNTEAFF. The CDR3 bases are TGTGCCAGCAGGACGGACCGTAACACTGAAGCTTTCTTT. The chain uses TRBV6-5 and TRBJ1-1; D gene ambiguous. This CDR3 contains 13 residues. V was trimmed by 6 bases and J by 2 bases, leaving 10 bases between them. Germline V lookup: CDR1 MNHEY, CDR2 SVGAGI.

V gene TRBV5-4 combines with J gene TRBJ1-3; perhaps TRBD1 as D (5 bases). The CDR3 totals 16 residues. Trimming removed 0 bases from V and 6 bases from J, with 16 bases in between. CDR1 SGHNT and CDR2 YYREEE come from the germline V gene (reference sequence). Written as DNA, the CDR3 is TGTGCCAGCAGCTTGGTCGTCGGAGGGGACGAAAACACCATATATTTT. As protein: CASSLVVGGDENTIYF. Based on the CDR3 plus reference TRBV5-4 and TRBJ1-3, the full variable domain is ETGVTQSPTHLIKTRGQQVTLRCSSQSGHNTVSWYQQALGQGPQFIFQYYREEENGRGNFPPRFSGLQFPNYSSELNVNALELDDSALYLCASSLVVGGDENTIYFGEGSWLTVV.

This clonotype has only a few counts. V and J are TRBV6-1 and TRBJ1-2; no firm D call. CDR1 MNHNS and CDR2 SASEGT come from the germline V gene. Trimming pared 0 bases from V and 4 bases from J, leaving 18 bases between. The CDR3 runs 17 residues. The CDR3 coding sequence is TGTGCCAGCAGTGAAGCAGCGTATGGTTGGGGAGGCTATGGCTACACCTTC. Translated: CASSEAAYGWGGYGYTF.

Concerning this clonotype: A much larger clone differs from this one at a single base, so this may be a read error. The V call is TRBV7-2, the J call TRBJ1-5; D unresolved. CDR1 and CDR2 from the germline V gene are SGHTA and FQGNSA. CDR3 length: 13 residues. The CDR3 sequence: CASSLVSNQPQRF. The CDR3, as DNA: TGTGCCAGCAGCTTAGTAAGCAATCAGCCCCAGCGTTTT.

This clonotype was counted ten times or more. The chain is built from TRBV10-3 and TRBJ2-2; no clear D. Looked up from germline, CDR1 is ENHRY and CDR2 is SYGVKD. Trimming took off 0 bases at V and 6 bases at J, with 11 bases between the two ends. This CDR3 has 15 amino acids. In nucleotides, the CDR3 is TGTGCCATCAGTGAGTCTGGTCCCGTTCCCGGGGAGCTGTTTTTT. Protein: CAISESGPVPGELFF.